This TCR beta chain came from a study of CD8+CD57+ T cells in acquired aplastic anemia. Genomic DNA served as template for TCR beta VDJ and CDR3 profiling. TCRdb passed the reads through MiXCR, listing each CDR3 protein once. Of under 200,000 distinct CDR3 sequences in the sample, 60% to 80% were seen once. V was trimmed by 1 base and J by 2 bases, leaving 12 bases between them. The CDR3 has 16 amino acids. Per germline, CDR1 LGHNA and CDR2 YSLEER. Study-wide results and caveats: Between patients and controls, roughly 29 CD8+ CDR3 sequences were found in common.

Whoever was chosen for sequencing had shown CD8+CD57+ cell expansion by flow cytometry. About this clonotype itself: The target antigen is unknown.

This TCR derives from a human donor with aplastic anemia. The V gene is TRBV4-3, the J gene TRBJ1-3, with D possibly matching TRBD1 (5 bases). The sequencing sample was made of sorted CD4+, CD8+, or CD8+CD57+ T cells (not recorded which) from PBMCs. The DNA for the CDR3 is TGCGCCAGCAGCCAAGGGAGGGGTAGGACTGGAAACACCATATATTTT. Protein product: CASSQGRGRTGNTIYF.